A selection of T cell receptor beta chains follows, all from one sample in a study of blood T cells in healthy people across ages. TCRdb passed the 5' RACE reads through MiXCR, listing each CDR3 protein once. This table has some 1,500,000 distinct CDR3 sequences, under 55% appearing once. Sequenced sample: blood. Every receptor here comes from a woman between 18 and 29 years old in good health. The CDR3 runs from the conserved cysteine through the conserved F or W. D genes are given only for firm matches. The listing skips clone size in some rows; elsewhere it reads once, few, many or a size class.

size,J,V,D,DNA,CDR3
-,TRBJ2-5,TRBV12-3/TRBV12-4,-,TGTGCCACGCTAAGCTTATCAACCAATGAGCAGTACTTC,CATLSLSTNEQYF
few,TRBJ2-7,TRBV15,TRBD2,TGTGCCACCAGCAGAGATAAACTAGCGAGCTACGAGCAGTACTTC,CATSRDKLASYEQYF
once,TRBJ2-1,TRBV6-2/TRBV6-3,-,TGTGCCAGCACCTCAATTGGGGCTATGAGGGCCTACAATGAGCAGTTCTTC,CASTSIGAMRAYNEQFF
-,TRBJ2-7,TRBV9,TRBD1,TGTGCCAGCAGCATCAGACAGGGGGGGTACAATGAGCAGTACTTC,CASSIRQGGYNEQYF
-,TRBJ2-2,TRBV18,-,TGTGCCAGCTCACCATTGACAGGGAACACCGGGGAGCTGTTTTTT,CASSPLTGNTGELFF
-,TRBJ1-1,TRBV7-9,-,TGTGCCAGCAGCTTAGGTAGCAGGGAAACTGAAGCTTTCTTT,CASSLGSRETEAFF
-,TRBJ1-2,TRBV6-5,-,TGTGCCAGCAGTTACTCGACGGGGCGGGACTATGGCTACACCTTC,CASSYSTGRDYGYTF
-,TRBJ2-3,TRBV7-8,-,TGTGCCAGCAGCTTACGACCGGGACTTCATACGCAGTATTTT,CASSLRPGLHTQYF
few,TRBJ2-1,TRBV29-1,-,TGCAGCGGCCAAAATGAGGGTGAGCAGTTCTTC,CSGQNEGEQFF
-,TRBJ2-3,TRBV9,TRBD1,TGTGCCAGCAGCGTAGGGGGACAGGGAACAGATACGCAGTATTTT,CASSVGGQGTDTQYF
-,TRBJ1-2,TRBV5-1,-,TGCGCCAGCAGTTACGCAACAGATAACTATGGCTACACCTTC,CASSYATDNYGYTF
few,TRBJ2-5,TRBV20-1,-,TGCAGTGCTAGAGCCTCAAGACAGCGACAAGAGACCCAGTACTTC,CSARASRQRQETQYF